The 28 T cell receptor beta chains below come from one sample, sequenced in a study of CD8 T cells in ankylosing spondylitis (dated by TCRdb to about 2017). The library was prepared using 5' RACE. Sequenced using an Illumina HiSeq 2500. In-frame beta chains were kept once TCRdb had trimmed the public reads at Q25 with fastp and called clones with MiXCR. Rows with a matching CDR3 protein are joined into one entry that keeps the most common DNA and genes. The sample records 200,000 or so distinct CDR3 sequences, 10% to 15% of which are singletons. The top ten clones comprise more than 9.5% of the sample. Sequenced sample: blood, either unsorted or a sorted T cell fraction (not recorded which). The receptors originated from a female donor with ankylosing spondylitis or in good health (not recorded which).

This clonotype was counted many times. This chain connects TRBV5-1 to TRBJ1-5; 10 bases are a match to TRBD1. After removal of 4 bases from V and 4 bases from J, the junction contained 2 bases not matched to a gene. The V gene's germline CDR1 is SGHRS and CDR2 YFSETQ. This CDR3 has 14 residues. The CDR3 is CASSMGQGNQPQHF. In DNA, the CDR3 is TGCGCCAGCAGCATGGGACAGGGGAATCAGCCCCAGCATTTT.

The gene calls are TRBV7-9 and TRBJ1-2; tentatively, D is TRBD1 (6 bases). The CDR3 is 13 amino acids. Germline V gene sequence: CDR1 SEHNR, CDR2 FQNEAQ (reference sequence). Trimming left V 2 bases short and J 4 bases short, with 8 bases between. The CDR3: CASSLSQGYGYTF. Here the CDR3 DNA reads TGTGCCAGCAGCTTATCACAGGGCTATGGCTACACCTTC.

This clonotype occurred many times. This sequence joins TRBV24-1 and TRBJ2-1, with 10 positions matching TRBD1. This CDR3 spans 14 amino acids. The junction had 3 bases not matched to a gene; V was cut back by 2 bases and J by 9 bases. Per the germline V gene, CDR1 is KGHDR and CDR2 is SFDVKD. The CDR3 loop reads CATSDSGTGVEQFF. CDR3 nucleotide sequence: TGTGCCACCAGTGATTCAGGGACAGGGGTTGAGCAGTTCTTC.

This clonotype was detected a few times. At one end the junction does not follow the germline gene, possibly because of a read error. This chain connects TRBV7-2 to TRBJ2-3; 9 positions match TRBD2. Germline V gene data show CDR1 as SGHTA and CDR2 as FQGNSA. There are 14 residues in the CDR3. CDR3 DNA: TGTGCCAGCAGCGTAGCTAGCGGGATAGATACGCAGTATTTT. Its protein product is CASSVASGIDTQYF.

In its sample, this clonotype was seen a few times. Because the CDR3's place on the DNA is in doubt, the DNA is left out and the CDR3 is given as listed by TCRdb. The chain couples TRBV19 to TRBJ2-7; whether TRBD1, the table's D call, matches the DNA was not checked. Counting both end residues, the CDR3 totals 15 amino acids. Germline V gene lookup returns CDR1 LNHDA and CDR2 SQIVND (reference sequence). The CDR3 loop reads CASTSGHTSSYEQYF.

Only a few counts were recorded for this clonotype. This rearrangement joins TRBV3-1 to TRBJ2-7; D remains ambiguous. This CDR3 has 15 amino acids. Trimming cost V 1 base and J 0 bases, with 10 bases left between them. CDR1 and CDR2 from the germline V gene are LGHDT and YNNKEL (reference sequence). CDR3 nucleotide sequence: TGTGCCAGCAGCCAAGGCCCTATAGACTCCTACGAGCAGTACTTC. Its translation is CASSQGPIDSYEQYF.

This clonotype was counted many times. This chain uses TRBV9 with TRBJ2-2; D is unclear. CDR1 SGDLS and CDR2 YYNGEE come from the germline V gene. V gave up 0 bases and J gave up 4 bases, with 13 bases separating them. The CDR3 is made up of 16 amino acids. The CDR3 sequence: CASSVASTSGTGELFF. The CDR3 bases are TGTGCCAGCAGCGTAGCGAGTACATCGGGCACCGGGGAGCTGTTTTTT.

This clonotype was picked up a small number of times. CDR3 in amino acids: CASSPLRGRSNQPQHF. The CDR3, as DNA: TGTGCCAGCAGCCCCCTCCGGGGGCGTAGCAATCAGCCCCAGCATTTT. The chain uses TRBV7-2 and TRBJ1-5; D might be TRBD1 (6 bases). Between the trimmed V and J ends, which lost 5 bases and 0 bases, there was a span of 14 bases. Germline V CDR1 and CDR2: SGHTA, FQGNSA. This CDR3 is built from 16 residues.

This clonotype was picked up a small number of times. The CDR3 DNA follows: TGCAGTGCTGCCAGGGCGACCGGGGAGCTGTTTTTT. Its protein product is CSAARATGELFF. This rearrangement joins TRBV20-1 to TRBJ2-2; maybe TRBD1 (5 bases). Germline-derived CDR1 and CDR2 are DFQATT and SNEGSKA (reference sequence). The CDR3 contains 12 residues. The V gene lost 5 bases and the J gene lost 5 bases, with 9 bases spanning the gap.

This clonotype has a count of ten or more. The genes are TRBV6-1 and TRBJ1-2, with TRBD1 matching 8 bases. Germline CDR1 and CDR2: MNHNS and SASEGT. V lost 5 bases and J lost 0; bases outside the gene matches: 2. The CDR3 length is 14 residues. Here the CDR3 DNA reads TGTGCCAGCAGTAGGGACAGGACTAACTATGGCTACACCTTC. Translation gives CASSRDRTNYGYTF.

This clonotype was counted at least ten times. The chain employs TRBV18 and TRBJ2-3; possibly TRBD1 for D (6 bases). Germline assignment: CDR1 KGHSH and CDR2 LQKENI. V lost 6 bases, J lost 6 bases, and 10 bases lay in between. The CDR3 is 12 residues long. This CDR3 reads CASSTGGDTQYF. The CDR3 bases are TGTGCCAGCTCTACTGGGGGCGATACGCAGTATTTT.

This clonotype was detected only a few times. This chain connects TRBV5-1 to TRBJ2-1, with 10 bases lining up with TRBD2. With V trimmed by 4 bases and J by 7 bases, 5 bases remained unmatched. The CDR3 contains 14 residues. Germline V gives CDR1 SGHRS, CDR2 YFSETQ. The CDR3 reads CASSASGRENEQFF. The CDR3 nucleotides are TGCGCCAGCAGCGCTAGCGGGAGAGAGAATGAGCAGTTCTTC.

V usage is TRBV27 and J usage is TRBJ1-3, with 8 bases matching TRBD1. The V gene's germline CDR1 is MNHEY and CDR2 SMNVEV (reference sequence). CDR3 length equals 19 residues. V lost 4 bases to trimming and J lost 4 bases; unmatched junction nucleotides: 18. The CDR3 loop is CASSWDRLSPRDSGNTIYF. The CDR3 region has the DNA TGTGCCAGCAGTTGGGACAGGCTCTCCCCCCGGGACTCAGGAAACACCATATATTTT.

This clonotype has a handful of counts. The chain carries TRBV12-3 or TRBV12-4 and TRBJ1-6; TRBD1 matches 9 bases. V lost 4 bases to trimming and J lost 8 bases; unmatched junction nucleotides: 6. This CDR3 has 15 amino acids. The CDR3 DNA reads as TGTGCCAGCAGTTCTCGGACAGGGGCAGATTCACCCCTCCACTTT. It yields the protein CASSSRTGADSPLHF.

This clonotype was observed many times. This chain links TRBV7-2 with TRBJ2-3; 10 bases line up with TRBD2. V lost 5 bases to trimming and J lost 3 bases; unmatched junction nucleotides: 5. The CDR3 length is 15 residues. Germline lookup yields CDR1 SGHTA and CDR2 FQGNSA. CDR3 amino acids: CASSAIAGGTDTQYF. The CDR3 DNA reads TGTGCCAGCAGCGCCATAGCGGGAGGAACAGATACGCAGTATTTT. Together with reference TRBV7-2 and TRBJ2-3, the CDR3 gives the full variable domain: GAGVSQSPSNKVTEKGKDVELRCDPISGHTALYWYRQSLGQGLEFLIYFQGNSAPDKSGLPSDRFSAERTGGSVSTLTIQRTQQEDSAVYLCASSAIAGGTDTQYFGPGTRLTVL.

In its sample, this clonotype was seen many times. The chain has TRBV28 and TRBJ2-7; possibly TRBD2 for D (6 bases). The CDR3 has 15 amino acids. Deletions cut 3 bases from V and 2 bases from J, with 14 bases between. The V gene's germline CDR1 is MDHEN and CDR2 SYDVKM. DNA of the CDR3: TGTGCCAGCAGTTTCCGCGCAGGGAGGACCTACGAGCAGTACTTC. Its translation is CASSFRAGRTYEQYF.

This clonotype was counted at least ten times. The chain is built from TRBV12-3 or TRBV12-4 and TRBJ2-7; 10 bases fit TRBD1. This CDR3 is 16 amino acids long. J lost 7 bases, V lost 0 bases, and 9 bases had no gene match. The DNA of the CDR3 is TGTGCCAGCAGTTTAGCCCCGGGACAGGGGCTTCGGGAGCAGTACTTC. Its translation is CASSLAPGQGLREQYF.

The V and J genes are TRBV20-1 and TRBJ2-7; 11 positions agree with TRBD2. The CDR3 is 15 residues long. CDR1 and CDR2 (germline): DFQATT, SNEGSKA (reference sequence). The ends lost 5 bases at V and 2 bases at J; junction bases unmatched: 8. CDR3 loop: CSASRGLAATYEQYF. The CDR3 bases are TGCAGTGCTTCCAGGGGACTAGCGGCTACCTACGAGCAGTACTTC.

In this sample, this clonotype turned up many times. CDR3 amino acids: CASSRDSDTGELFF. The CDR3 coding sequence is TGTGCCAGCAGCCGGGACAGCGACACCGGGGAGCTGTTTTTT. The chain uses TRBV7-3 and TRBJ2-2; 7 bases agree with TRBD1. The CDR3 has 14 residues. V shed 5 bases and J 3 bases; nucleotides not matched to a gene: 3. Germline V gene sequence: CDR1 SGHTA, CDR2 FQGTGA.

This clonotype turned up a few times. The chain links TRBV19 to TRBJ2-1; TRBD2 matches at 12 bases. Germline values: CDR1 LNHDA, CDR2 SQIVND (reference sequence). The junction had 10 bases not matched to a gene; V was cut back by 5 bases and J by 11 bases. The CDR3 contains 15 residues. The CDR3 nucleotides are TGTGCCAGTAGTGTGACTAGCGGGAGAGAGGGGCAGCAGTTCTTC. Translated, it gives CASSVTSGREGQQFF.

Turning to this clonotype: A read error may produce the germline difference seen at one junction end. This chain connects TRBV30 to TRBJ1-3; a weak D match, TRBD1 (6 bases). Germline V gives CDR1 GTSNPN, CDR2 SVGIG (reference sequence). The CDR3 is 16 residues long. The CDR3 DNA follows: TGTGCCCGGAGTGTACAAGGAGGGGGATCCGGAAACACCATATATTTT. As protein: CARSVQGGGSGNTIYF.

The sample holds many counts of this clonotype. The rearrangement links TRBV28 to TRBJ2-3; the D gene is possibly TRBD1 (6 bases). The CDR3 covers 15 residues. Germline V lookup: CDR1 MDHEN, CDR2 SYDVKM. Trimming took 6 bases from V and 2 from J, leaving 15 bases between them. The CDR3 DNA reads as TGTGCCAGCAGCAAGGACAGCAGACTCACAGATACGCAGTATTTT. The encoded protein is CASSKDSRLTDTQYF. Full variable domain (missing parts from reference TRBV28 and TRBJ2-3): DVKVTQSSRYLVKRTGEKVFLECVQDMDHENMFWYRQDPGLGLRLIYFSYDVKMKEKGDIPEGYSVSREKKERFSLILESASTNQTSMYLCASSKDSRLTDTQYFGPGTRLTVL.

This clonotype has ten or more counts. The chain recombines TRBV29-1 with TRBJ1-1, with D uncertain. Germline-derived CDR1 and CDR2 are SQVTM and ANQGSEA. This CDR3 has 14 amino acids. V lost 6 bases, J lost 10 bases, and 24 bases lay in between. In DNA, the CDR3 is TGCAGCGTGGATCAAACCCGGACGTCCGAGGGAGCTTTCTTT. Its translation is CSVDQTRTSEGAFF.

This clonotype was observed many times. V usage is TRBV6-2 or TRBV6-3 and J usage is TRBJ1-1; D gene unclear. The CDR3 extends over 13 amino acids. V was clipped by 5 bases and J by 4 bases, with 11 bases between them. Germline CDR1 and CDR2: MNHEY and SVGEGT. CDR3 DNA sequence: TGTGCCAGCAGTACGACCCAAGCCACTGAAGCTTTCTTT. It is translated as CASSTTQATEAFF.

This clonotype was seen many times. The chain combines TRBV5-6 with TRBJ2-2; 9 bases align to TRBD1. The CDR3 has 15 amino acids. Per the germline V gene, CDR1 is SGHDT and CDR2 is YYEEEE. The trim removed 0 bases at V and 6 bases at J, leaving 3 bases unmatched. The chain's CDR3 is CASSLEQGASGELFF. The CDR3 coding sequence is TGTGCCAGCAGCTTGGAACAGGGGGCCTCCGGGGAGCTGTTTTTT.

V gene TRBV20-1 combines with J gene TRBJ2-7; 7 bases agree with TRBD1. Germline V gene lookup returns CDR1 DFQATT and CDR2 SNEGSKA (reference sequence). Losses at the gene ends were 1 base for V and 0 bases for J; bases not matched to a gene: 0. CDR3 length: 13 residues. The CDR3 nucleotides are TGCAGTGCTAGAGGGGACAGCTCCTACGAGCAGTACTTC. This gives the protein CSARGDSSYEQYF.

Notes on this clonotype: Mismatch with germline at one junction end may stem from a read error. The chain carries TRBV6-5 and TRBJ1-1; D uncertain. CDR3 length: 12 amino acids. Germline V CDR1 and CDR2: MNHEY, SVGAGI. Here the CDR3 reads CAGSYGNTEAFF. CDR3 bases: TGTGCCGGCAGTTACGGGAACACTGAAGCTTTCTTT.

This chain joins TRBV28 and TRBJ2-7, with 7 nucleotides matching TRBD2. Looked up from germline, CDR1 is MDHEN and CDR2 is SYDVKM. With 3 bases clipped from V and 7 bases from J, the junction kept 12 bases outside the gene matches. CDR3 length equals 15 residues. CDR3 sequence: CASSFASGLGGEQYF. Written as DNA, the CDR3 is TGTGCCAGCAGTTTTGCTAGCGGCCTTGGTGGGGAGCAGTACTTC.